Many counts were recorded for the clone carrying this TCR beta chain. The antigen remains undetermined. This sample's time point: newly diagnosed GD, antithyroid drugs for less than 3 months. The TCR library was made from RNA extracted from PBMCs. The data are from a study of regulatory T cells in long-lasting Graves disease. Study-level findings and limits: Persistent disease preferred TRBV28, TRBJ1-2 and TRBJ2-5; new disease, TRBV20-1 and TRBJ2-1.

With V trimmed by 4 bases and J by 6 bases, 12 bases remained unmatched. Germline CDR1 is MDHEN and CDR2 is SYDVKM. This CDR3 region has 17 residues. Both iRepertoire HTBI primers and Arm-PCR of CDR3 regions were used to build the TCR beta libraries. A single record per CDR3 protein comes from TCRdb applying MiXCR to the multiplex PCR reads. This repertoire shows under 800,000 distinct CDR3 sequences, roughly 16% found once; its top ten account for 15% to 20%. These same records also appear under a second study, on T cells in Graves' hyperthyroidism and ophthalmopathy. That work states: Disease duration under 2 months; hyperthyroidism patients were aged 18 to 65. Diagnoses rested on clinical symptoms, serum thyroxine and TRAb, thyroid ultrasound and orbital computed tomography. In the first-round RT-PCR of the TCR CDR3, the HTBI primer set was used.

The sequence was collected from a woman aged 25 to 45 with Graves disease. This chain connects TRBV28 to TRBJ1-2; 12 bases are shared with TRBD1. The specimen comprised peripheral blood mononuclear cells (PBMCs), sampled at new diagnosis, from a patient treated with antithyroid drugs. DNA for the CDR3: TGTGCCAGCAGTTCAACGCAAAAGGGACAGGGGGCGCATGGCTACACCTTC. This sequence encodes CASSSTQKGQGAHGYTF.